The entry below describes one TCR beta chain. What it binds is not known. Only in-frame clones appear in the TCRdb table, and some are missing; sequencing was by immunoSEQ multiplex PCR. The sample shows 50,000 or so clones, 80% of them seen only once. The V gene's germline CDR1 is SGHNT and CDR2 YYREEE (reference sequence). The CDR3 is 12 residues long. V was cut by 0 bases and J by 5 bases, with 5 bases left in between. This sample is drawn from a study of T cells in localized non-small cell lung cancer. Study findings and constraints: Paired adjacent lung recovered a median about 60 of the top 100 tumor clones. Because sequencing included only one region (of the tumor), heterogeneity remains possible.

Here the sequenced sample was PBMCs, taken before any cancer treatment. This receptor was identified in a woman aged 35 to 70 with stage II lung adenocarcinoma. The chain links TRBV5-4 to TRBJ1-2, with D uncertain. The chain's CDR3 is CASSLGDYGYTF. The CDR3 DNA follows: TGTGCCAGCAGCTTGGGGGATTATGGCTACACCTTC.